The clone carrying this T cell receptor (beta chain) was found many times. No cell sorting was done before RNA was extracted from the tissue. More than 3 cm separated this lung sample from the edge of the tumor. The sample originates from a study of tumor and adjacent non-tumor tissue in lung cancer. CDR1 is MRHNA and CDR2 is SNTAGT in the germline V gene. Trimming removed 6 bases from V and 10 bases from J, with 22 bases in between. The CDR3 contains 15 residues. TCRbeta libraries were built with three rounds of nested PCR, modified from ARM-PCR. TCRdb re-called the multiplex PCR reads through MiXCR, storing one row per CDR3 protein. Of 40,000 to 50,000 distinct CDR3 sequences in the sample, more than 55% are singletons; the top ten hold approximately 30%.

The receptor was isolated from a woman aged 70-85 years with non-small cell lung cancer. Sequencing was performed on distant non-tumor lung tissue. V usage is TRBV6-4 and J usage is TRBJ2-1; perhaps D is TRBD1 or TRBD2 (5 bases each). For the CDR3, the DNA is TGTGCCAGCAGCCGGGAATCGATTGGTGGGGGAGAGCAGTTCTTC. This translates into CASSRESIGGGEQFF.